The clone carrying this T cell receptor (beta chain) was counted many times. The antigen is not known. A sample-barcoded 5' primer and a J-beta primer mix were used in a second PCR of roughly 7 to 12 cycles. Every molecule of cDNA carried a tag from a template-switch adaptor with 12 random nucleotides. A single record per CDR3 protein comes from TCRdb applying MiXCR to the 5' RACE reads. The sample holds approximately 700,000 distinct CDR3 sequences, 32% seen once. Donation came from healthy Caucasian individuals in Russia who were aged roughly 6 to 95. PBMCs numbering at least 6.5 million were isolated per sample. The sample comes from a study of blood T cells in healthy people across ages. General study results and limits: There were more naive CD4+ cells and higher diversity in long-lived donors than in aged donors.

With 3 bases removed from V and 6 bases from J, the gap between germline ends came to 14 bases. The germline V gene encodes CDR1 KGHDR and CDR2 SFDVKD. The CDR3 totals 14 residues. The clonotype originates from a woman aged 80 or older in good health. Sequences were obtained from blood. The genes are TRBV24-1 and TRBJ2-7, with D perhaps matching TRBD1 or TRBD2 (5 bases each). CDR3 sequence (DNA): TGTGCCACCAGTGATAGATCTTGGGGGATCGAGCAGTACTTC. Translated, it gives CATSDRSWGIEQYF.